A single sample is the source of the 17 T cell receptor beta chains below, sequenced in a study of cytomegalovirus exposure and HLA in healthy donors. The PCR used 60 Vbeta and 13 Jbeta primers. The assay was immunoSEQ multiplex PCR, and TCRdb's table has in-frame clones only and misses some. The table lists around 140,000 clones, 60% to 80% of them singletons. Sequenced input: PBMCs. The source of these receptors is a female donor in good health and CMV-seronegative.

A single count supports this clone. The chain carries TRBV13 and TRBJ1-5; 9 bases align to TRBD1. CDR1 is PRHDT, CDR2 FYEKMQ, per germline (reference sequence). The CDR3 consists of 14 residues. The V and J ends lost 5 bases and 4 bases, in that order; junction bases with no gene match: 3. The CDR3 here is CASSPGTGNQPQHF. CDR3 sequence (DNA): TGTGCCAGCAGCCCGGGGACAGGGAATCAGCCCCAGCATTTT.

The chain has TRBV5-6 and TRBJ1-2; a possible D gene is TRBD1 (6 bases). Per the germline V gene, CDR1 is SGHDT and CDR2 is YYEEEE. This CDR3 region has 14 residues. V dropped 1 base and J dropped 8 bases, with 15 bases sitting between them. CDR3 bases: TGTGCCAGCAGCTTGAGGGGGGGATTCCCCGGCTACACCTTC. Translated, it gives CASSLRGGFPGYTF.

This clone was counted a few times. CDR3 sequence reads: CASPLRTSANTEAFF. Written as DNA, the CDR3 is TGTGCCAGCCCTCTCAGGACATCCGCGAACACTGAAGCTTTCTTT. The genes are TRBV2 and TRBJ1-1; a weak D match, TRBD1 (5 bases). V gave up 8 bases and J gave up 1 base, with 17 bases separating them. The length of the CDR3 is 15 residues. Germline CDR1 is SNHLY and CDR2 is FYNNEI.

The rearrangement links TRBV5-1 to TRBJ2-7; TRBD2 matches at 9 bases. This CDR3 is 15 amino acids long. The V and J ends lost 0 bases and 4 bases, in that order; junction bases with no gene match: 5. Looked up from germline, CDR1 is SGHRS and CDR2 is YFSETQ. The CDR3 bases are TGCGCCAGCAGCTTGGTACTAGCGGGCGCTTACGAGCAGTACTTC. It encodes CASSLVLAGAYEQYF.

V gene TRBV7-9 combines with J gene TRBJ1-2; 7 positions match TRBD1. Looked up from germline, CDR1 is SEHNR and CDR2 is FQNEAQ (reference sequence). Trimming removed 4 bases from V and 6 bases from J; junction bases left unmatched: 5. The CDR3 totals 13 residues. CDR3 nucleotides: TGTGCCAGCAGCTCGACAGGGTTAGATGGCTACACCTTC. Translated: CASSSTGLDGYTF.

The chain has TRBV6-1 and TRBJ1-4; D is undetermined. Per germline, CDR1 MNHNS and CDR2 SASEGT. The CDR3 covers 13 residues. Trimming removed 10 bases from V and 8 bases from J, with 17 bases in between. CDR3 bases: TGTGCCACAGGTGGTGTGGGTCAAGAAAAACTGTTTTTT. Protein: CATGGVGQEKLFF.

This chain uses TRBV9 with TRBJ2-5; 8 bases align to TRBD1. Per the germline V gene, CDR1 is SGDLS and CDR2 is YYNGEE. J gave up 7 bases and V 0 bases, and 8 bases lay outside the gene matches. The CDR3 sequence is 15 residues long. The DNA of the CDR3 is TGTGCCAGCAGCGTAGGACAGGGGTCAAGAGGGACCCAGTACTTC. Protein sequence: CASSVGQGSRGTQYF.

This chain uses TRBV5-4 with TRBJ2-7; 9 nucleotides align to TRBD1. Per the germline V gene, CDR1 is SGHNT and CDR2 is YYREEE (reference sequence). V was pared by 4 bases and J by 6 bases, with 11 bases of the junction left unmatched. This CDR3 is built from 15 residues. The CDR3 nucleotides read TGTGCCAGCAGCCCTCCCGGGACAGGGTTCGCCGAGCAGTACTTC. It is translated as CASSPPGTGFAEQYF.

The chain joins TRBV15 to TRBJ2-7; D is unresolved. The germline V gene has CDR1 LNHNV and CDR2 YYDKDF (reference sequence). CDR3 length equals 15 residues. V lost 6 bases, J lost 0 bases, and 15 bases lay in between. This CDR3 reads CATSRSAASSYEQYF. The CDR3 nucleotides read TGTGCCACCAGTCGGAGTGCGGCTAGCTCCTACGAGCAGTACTTC.

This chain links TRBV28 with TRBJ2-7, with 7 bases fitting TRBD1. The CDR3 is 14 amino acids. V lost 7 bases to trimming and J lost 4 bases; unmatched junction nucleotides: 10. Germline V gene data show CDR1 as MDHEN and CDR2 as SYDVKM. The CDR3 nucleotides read TGTGCCAGCACCGACACAGGGGTCGGATACGAGCAGTACTTC. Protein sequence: CASTDTGVGYEQYF.

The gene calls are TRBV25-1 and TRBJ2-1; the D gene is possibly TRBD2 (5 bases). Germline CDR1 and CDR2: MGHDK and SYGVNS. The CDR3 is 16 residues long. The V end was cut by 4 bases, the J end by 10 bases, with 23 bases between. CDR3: CASSVPGSGYNWEQFF. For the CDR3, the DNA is TGTGCCAGCAGTGTCCCAGGCTCGGGGTACAATTGGGAGCAGTTCTTC.

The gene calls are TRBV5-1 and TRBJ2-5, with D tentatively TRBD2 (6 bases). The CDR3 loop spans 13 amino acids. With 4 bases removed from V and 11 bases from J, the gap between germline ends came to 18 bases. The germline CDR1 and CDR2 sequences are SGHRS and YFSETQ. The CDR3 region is CASSAPGGGEQYF. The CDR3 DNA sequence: TGCGCCAGCAGCGCCCCCGGGGGAGGAGAGCAGTACTTC.

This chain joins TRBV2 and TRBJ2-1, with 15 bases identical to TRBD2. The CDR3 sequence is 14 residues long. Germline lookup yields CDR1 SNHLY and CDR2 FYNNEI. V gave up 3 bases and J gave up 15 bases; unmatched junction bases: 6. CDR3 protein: CASSEGLAGGVVFF. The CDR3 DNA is TGTGCCAGCAGTGAGGGACTAGCGGGAGGAGTTGTGTTCTTC.

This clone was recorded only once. Here the CDR3 reads CASSPSAAHSGNTIYF. The CDR3, as DNA: TGTGCCAGCTCACCTTCTGCGGCCCACTCTGGAAACACCATATATTTT. The chain uses TRBV18 and TRBJ1-3; the D is unclear. Germline CDR1 reads KGHSH; CDR2 reads LQKENI. The CDR3 is 16 residues long. The germline V and J ends were trimmed by 3 bases and 0 bases, with 12 bases remaining between them. The entire variable domain, with the rest obtained from reference TRBV18 and TRBJ1-3, is as follows: NAGVMQNPRHLVRRRGQEARLRCSPMKGHSHVYWYRQLPEEGLKFMVYLQKENIIDESGMPKERFSAEFPKEGPSILRIQQVVRGDSAAYFCASSPSAAHSGNTIYFGEGSWLTVV.

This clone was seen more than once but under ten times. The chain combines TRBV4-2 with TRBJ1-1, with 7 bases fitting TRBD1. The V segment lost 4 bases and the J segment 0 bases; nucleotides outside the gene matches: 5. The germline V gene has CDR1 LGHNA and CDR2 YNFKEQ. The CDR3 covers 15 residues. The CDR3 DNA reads TGTGCCAGCAGCCGAGGGACAGAGCTGAACACTGAAGCTTTCTTT. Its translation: CASSRGTELNTEAFF.

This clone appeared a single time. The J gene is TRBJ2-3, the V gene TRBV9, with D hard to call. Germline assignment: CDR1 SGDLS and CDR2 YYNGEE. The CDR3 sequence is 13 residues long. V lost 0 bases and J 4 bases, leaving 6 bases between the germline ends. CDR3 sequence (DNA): TGTGCCAGCAGCGTAGATGGCCCAGATACGCAGTATTTT. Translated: CASSVDGPDTQYF.

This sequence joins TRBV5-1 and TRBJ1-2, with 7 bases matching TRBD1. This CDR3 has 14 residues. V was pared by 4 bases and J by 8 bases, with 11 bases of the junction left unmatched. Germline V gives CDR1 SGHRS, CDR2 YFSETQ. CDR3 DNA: TGCGCCAGCAGCGAGGGGGGACAGTTTCAGGGCTACACCTTC. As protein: CASSEGGQFQGYTF.